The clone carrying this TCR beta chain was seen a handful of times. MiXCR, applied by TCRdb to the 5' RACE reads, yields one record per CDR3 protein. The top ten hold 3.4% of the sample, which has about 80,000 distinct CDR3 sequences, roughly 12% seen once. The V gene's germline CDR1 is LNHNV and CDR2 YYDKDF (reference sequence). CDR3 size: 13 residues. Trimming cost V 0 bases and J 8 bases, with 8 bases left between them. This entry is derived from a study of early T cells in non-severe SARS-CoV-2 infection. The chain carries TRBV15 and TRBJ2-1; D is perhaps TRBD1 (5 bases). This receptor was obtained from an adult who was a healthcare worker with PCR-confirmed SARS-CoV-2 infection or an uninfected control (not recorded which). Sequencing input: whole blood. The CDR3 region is CATSRDREHEQFF. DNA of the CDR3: TGTGCCACCAGCAGAGACAGGGAACATGAGCAGTTCTTC.